This T cell receptor beta chain was sequenced in a study of T cells after yellow fever vaccination. As for the study in general: Preparation of the low-cell-number fractions used SMART-Seq v4 Ultra Low Input. Whole-study findings and limits: Of the clonotypes, a small share occurred in both CD4 and CD8 compartments.

The germline CDR1 and CDR2 sequences are ENHRY and SYGVKD. V gave up 6 bases and J gave up 0 bases; unmatched junction bases: 16. The CDR3 totals 20 residues. There are many counts of this clonotype. Its antigen is as yet unknown. Conversion of TCR transcripts into cDNA relied on 5'RACE template switching, which added a universal primer site and UMIs. TCRdb itself ran the 5' RACE reads through MiXCR, one entry per CDR3 protein. The data show 120,000 or so distinct CDR3 sequences, around 15% seen once. This receptor was identified in a man between 18 and 29 years old who received the YFV17D yellow fever vaccine. The starting material was CD8+ T cells sorted from PBMCs, obtained 5 days after the yellow fever booster vaccination. This chain joins TRBV10-3 and TRBJ2-2; TRBD1 aligns across 10 bases. The CDR3 sequence: CAIRGSTGGASHANTGELFF. CDR3 coding DNA: TGTGCCATCAGGGGTTCGACAGGGGGCGCGTCGCACGCGAACACCGGGGAGCTGTTTTTT.